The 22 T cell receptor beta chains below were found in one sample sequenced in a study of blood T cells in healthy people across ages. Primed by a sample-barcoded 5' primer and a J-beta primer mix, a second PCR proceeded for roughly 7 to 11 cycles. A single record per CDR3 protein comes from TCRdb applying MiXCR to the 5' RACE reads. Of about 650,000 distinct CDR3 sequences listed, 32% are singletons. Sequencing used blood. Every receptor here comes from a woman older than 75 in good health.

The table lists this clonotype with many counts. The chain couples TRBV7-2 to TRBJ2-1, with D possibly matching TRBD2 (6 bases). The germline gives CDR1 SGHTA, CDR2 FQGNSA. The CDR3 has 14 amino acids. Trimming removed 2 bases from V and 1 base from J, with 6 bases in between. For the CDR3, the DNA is TGTGCCAGCAGCTTACGGGGGTCCTACAATGAGCAGTTCTTC. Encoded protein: CASSLRGSYNEQFF. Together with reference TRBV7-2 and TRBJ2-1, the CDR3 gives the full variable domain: GAGVSQSPSNKVTEKGKDVELRCDPISGHTALYWYRQSLGQGLEFLIYFQGNSAPDKSGLPSDRFSAERTGGSVSTLTIQRTQQEDSAVYLCASSLRGSYNEQFFGPGTRLTVL.

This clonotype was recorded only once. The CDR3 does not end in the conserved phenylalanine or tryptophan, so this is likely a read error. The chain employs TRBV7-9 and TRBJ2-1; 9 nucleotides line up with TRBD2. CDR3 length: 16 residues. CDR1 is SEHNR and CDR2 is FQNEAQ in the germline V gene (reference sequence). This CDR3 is CASSLAGVSSYNEQFC. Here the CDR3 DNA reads TGCGCCAGCAGCTTAGCGGGGGTAAGCTCCTACAATGAGCAGTTCTGC.

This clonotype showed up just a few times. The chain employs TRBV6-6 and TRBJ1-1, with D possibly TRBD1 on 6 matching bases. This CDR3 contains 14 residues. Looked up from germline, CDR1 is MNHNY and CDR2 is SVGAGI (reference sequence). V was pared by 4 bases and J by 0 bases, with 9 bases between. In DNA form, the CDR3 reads TGTGCCAGCAGTTCCCGACAGGTGAACACTGAAGCTTTCTTT. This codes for CASSSRQVNTEAFF.

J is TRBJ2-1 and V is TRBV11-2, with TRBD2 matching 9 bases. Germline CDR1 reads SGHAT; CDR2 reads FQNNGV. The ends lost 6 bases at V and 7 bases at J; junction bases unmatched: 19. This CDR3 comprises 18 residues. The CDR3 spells CASSLNSLAGGPGNEQFF. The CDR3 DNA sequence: TGTGCCAGCAGTTTAAATTCCCTCGCGGGGGGGCCTGGGAATGAGCAGTTCTTC.

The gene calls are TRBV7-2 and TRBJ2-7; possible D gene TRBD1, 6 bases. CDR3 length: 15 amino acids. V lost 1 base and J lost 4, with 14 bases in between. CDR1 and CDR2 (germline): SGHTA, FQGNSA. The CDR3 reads CASSLDWGRGYEQYF. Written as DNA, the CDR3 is TGTGCCAGCAGCTTAGATTGGGGGCGCGGATACGAGCAGTACTTC.

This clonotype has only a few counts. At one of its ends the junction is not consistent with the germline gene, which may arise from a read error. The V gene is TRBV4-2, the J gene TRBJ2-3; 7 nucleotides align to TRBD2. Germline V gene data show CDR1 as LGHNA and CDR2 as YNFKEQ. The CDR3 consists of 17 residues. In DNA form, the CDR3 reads TGTGCCGGCAGCCAAGTTCAGAGCGGGGATTCCCCAGATACGCAGTATTTT. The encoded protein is CAGSQVQSGDSPDTQYF.

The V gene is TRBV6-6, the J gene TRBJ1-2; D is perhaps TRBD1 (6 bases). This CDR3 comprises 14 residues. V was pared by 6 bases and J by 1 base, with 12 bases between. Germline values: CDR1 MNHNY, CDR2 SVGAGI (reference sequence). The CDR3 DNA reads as TGTGCCAGCAGCCGGGACACGAGTAACTATGGCTACACCTTC. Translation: CASSRDTSNYGYTF.

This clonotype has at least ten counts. In DNA, the CDR3 is TGTGCCAGCTCACTCGGGCCCCAGGGAATAGGATACGAGCAGTACTTC. The encoded protein is CASSLGPQGIGYEQYF. V and J are TRBV18 and TRBJ2-7, with a possible D match to TRBD1 (5 bases). Trimming took off 4 bases at V and 4 bases at J, with 20 bases between the two ends. The length of the CDR3 is 16 residues. The germline gives CDR1 KGHSH, CDR2 LQKENI.

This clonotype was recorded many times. Here the CDR3 DNA reads TGTGCCAGCAGCTTAGCGCACAGAACAGATACGCAGTATTTT. It codes for CASSLAHRTDTQYF. The chain uses TRBV7-9 and TRBJ2-3; D not resolved. The CDR3 is 14 residues long. V lost 0 bases to trimming and J lost 3 bases, with 7 bases between them. CDR1 is SEHNR, CDR2 FQNEAQ, per germline (reference sequence).

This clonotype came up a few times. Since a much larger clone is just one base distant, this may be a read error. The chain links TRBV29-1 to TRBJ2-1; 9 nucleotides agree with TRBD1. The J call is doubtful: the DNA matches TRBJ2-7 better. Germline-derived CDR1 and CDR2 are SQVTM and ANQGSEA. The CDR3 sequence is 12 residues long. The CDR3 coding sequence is TGCAGCGGGGGGACAGGGTACAATGAGCAGTACTTC. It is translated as CSGGTGYNEQYF.

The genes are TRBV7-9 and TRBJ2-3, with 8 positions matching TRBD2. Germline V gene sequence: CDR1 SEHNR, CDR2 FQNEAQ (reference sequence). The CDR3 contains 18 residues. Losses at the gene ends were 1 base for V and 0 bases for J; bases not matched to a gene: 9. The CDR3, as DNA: TGTGCCAGCAGCTTAGGCCCGATTGGACTAGCAAGCACAGATACGCAGTATTTT. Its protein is CASSLGPIGLASTDTQYF.

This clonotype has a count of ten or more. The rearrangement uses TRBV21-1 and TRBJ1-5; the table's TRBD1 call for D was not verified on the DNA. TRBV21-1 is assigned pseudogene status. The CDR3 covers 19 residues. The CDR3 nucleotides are TGTGCCAGCAGCAAAGTCCGTCGTTCCGACAGGGAGAGCAATCAGCCCCAGCATTTT. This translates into CASSKVRRSDRESNQPQHF.

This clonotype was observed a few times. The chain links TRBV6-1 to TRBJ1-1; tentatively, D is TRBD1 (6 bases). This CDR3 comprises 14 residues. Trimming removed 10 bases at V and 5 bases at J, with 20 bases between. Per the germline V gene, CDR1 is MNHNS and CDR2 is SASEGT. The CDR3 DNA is TGTGCCACCCGGCCACTACAACAGGGTACTGAAGCTTTCTTT. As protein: CATRPLQQGTEAFF.

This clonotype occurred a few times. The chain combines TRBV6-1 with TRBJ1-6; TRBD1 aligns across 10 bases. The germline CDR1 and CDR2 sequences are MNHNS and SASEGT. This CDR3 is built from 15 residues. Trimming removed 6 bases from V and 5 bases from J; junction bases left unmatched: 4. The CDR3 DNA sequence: TGTGCCAGCAGGGACAGGGGGTTCGATAATTCACCCCTCCACTTT. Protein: CASRDRGFDNSPLHF.

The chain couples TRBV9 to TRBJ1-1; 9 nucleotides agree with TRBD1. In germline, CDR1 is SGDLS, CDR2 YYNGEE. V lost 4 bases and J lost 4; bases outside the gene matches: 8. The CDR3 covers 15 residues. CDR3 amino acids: CASSLQGAGITEAFF. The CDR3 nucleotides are TGTGCCAGCAGCTTACAGGGGGCTGGAATCACTGAAGCTTTCTTT.

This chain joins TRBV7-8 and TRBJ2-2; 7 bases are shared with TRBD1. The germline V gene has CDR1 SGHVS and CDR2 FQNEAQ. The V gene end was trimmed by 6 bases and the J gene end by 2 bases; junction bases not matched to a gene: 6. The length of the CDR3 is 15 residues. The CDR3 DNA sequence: TGTGCCAGCAGTAAAGACAGGGCCAACACCGGGGAGCTGTTTTTT. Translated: CASSKDRANTGELFF.

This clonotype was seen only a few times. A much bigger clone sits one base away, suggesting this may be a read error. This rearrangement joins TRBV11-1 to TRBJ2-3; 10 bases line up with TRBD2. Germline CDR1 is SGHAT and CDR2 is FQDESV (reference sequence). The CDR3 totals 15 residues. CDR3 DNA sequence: TGTGCCGGCAGCAAAGGACTAGCGGTTGGGGATACGCAGTATTTT. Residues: CAGSKGLAVGDTQYF.

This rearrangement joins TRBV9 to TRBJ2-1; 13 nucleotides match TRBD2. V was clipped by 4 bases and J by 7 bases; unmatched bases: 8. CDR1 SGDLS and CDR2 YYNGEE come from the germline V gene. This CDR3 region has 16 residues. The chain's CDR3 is CASSPTTSGGANEQFF. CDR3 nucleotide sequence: TGTGCCAGCAGCCCCACCACTAGCGGGGGGGCGAATGAGCAGTTCTTC.

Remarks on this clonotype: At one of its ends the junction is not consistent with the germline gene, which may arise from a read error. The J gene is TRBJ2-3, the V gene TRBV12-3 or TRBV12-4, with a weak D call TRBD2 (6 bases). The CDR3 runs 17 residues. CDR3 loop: CVSKTRIRGSNTDTQYF. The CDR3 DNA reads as TGTGTCAGCAAGACCCGAATCCGGGGGAGCAACACAGATACGCAGTATTTT.

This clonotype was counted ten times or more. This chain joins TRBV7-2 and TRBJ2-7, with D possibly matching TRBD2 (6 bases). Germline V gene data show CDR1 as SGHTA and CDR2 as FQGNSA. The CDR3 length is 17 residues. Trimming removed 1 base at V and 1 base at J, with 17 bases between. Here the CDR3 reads CASSLEGTGVGSYEQYF. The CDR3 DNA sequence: TGTGCCAGCAGCTTAGAGGGAACGGGGGTTGGATCCTACGAGCAGTACTTC.

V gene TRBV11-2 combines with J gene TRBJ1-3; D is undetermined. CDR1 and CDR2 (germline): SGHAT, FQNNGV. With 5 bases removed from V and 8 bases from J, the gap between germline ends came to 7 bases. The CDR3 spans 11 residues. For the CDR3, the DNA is TGTGCCAGCAGCCCCGGTTACACCATATATTTT. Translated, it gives CASSPGYTIYF. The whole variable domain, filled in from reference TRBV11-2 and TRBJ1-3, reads EAGVAQSPRYKIIEKRQSVAFWCNPISGHATLYWYQQILGQGPKLLIQFQNNGVVDDSQLPKDRFSAERLKGVDSTLKIQPAKLEDSAVYLCASSPGYTIYFGEGSWLTVV.

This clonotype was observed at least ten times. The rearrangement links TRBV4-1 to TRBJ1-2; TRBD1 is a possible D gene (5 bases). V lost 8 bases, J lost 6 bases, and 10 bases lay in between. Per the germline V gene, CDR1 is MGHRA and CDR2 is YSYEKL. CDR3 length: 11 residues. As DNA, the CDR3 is TGCGCCAGCTCCGGGGCTCATGGCTACACCTTC. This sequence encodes CASSGAHGYTF.